Below are 5 T cell receptor beta chains sequenced from a single sample in a study of shared clonotypes between healthy human individuals. Naive CD8 cells comprised CD45RO-negative, CCR7-positively selected cells, excluding terminally differentiated effector memory CD45RA+ cells. The repertoire was sequenced with immunoSEQ multiplex PCR; TCRdb's copy has only in-frame clones and lacks some. The sample records about 2.1 million clones, over 85% being singletons. Sequencing input: naive CD8+ T cells from PBMCs. Source of these receptors: a man aged 18 to 35 in good health. Some clones in this sample may be carry-over from other donors' samples.

V usage is TRBV28 and J usage is TRBJ1-1; unclear D gene. Germline V gives CDR1 MDHEN, CDR2 SYDVKM. With 3 bases removed from V and 1 base from J, the gap between germline ends came to 9 bases. The CDR3 spans 14 residues. In DNA, the CDR3 is TGTGCCAGCAGTTTTCTGAACCCGAACACTGAAGCTTTCTTT. Residues: CASSFLNPNTEAFF. Full variable domain (remainder filled in from reference TRBV28 and TRBJ1-1): DVKVTQSSRYLVKRTGEKVFLECVQDMDHENMFWYRQDPGLGLRLIYFSYDVKMKEKGDIPEGYSVSREKKERFSLILESASTNQTSMYLCASSFLNPNTEAFFGQGTRLTVV.

The V and J genes are TRBV4-1 and TRBJ1-5, with D perhaps TRBD1 (5 bases). Between the trimmed V and J ends, which lost 1 base and 0 bases, there was a span of 13 bases. The CDR3 spans 17 residues. Per the germline V gene, CDR1 is MGHRA and CDR2 is YSYEKL. Here the CDR3 reads CASSQVLGGYSNQPQHF. Written as DNA, the CDR3 is TGCGCCAGCAGCCAAGTCCTTGGGGGTTATAGCAATCAGCCCCAGCATTTT.

This chain links TRBV19 with TRBJ1-1; D is possibly TRBD1 (6 bases). Per the germline V gene, CDR1 is LNHDA and CDR2 is SQIVND (reference sequence). The CDR3 runs to 14 residues. The V end lost 6 bases, the J end lost 0 bases, and 11 bases lay between the germline ends. The CDR3 spells CASSNREMNTEAFF. The CDR3 region has the DNA TGTGCCAGTAGCAACAGGGAAATGAACACTGAAGCTTTCTTT. The full variable domain, its missing parts supplied by reference TRBV19 and TRBJ1-1, is DGGITQSPKYLFRKEGQNVTLSCEQNLNHDAMYWYRQDPGQGLRLIYYSQIVNDFQKGDIAEGYSVSREKKESFPLTVTSAQKNPTAFYLCASSNREMNTEAFFGQGTRLTVV.

V and J are TRBV28 and TRBJ2-7, with a possible D match to TRBD1 (6 bases). The V end was cut by 6 bases, the J end by 2 bases, with 17 bases between. Germline V lookup: CDR1 MDHEN, CDR2 SYDVKM. CDR3 length equals 15 residues. DNA of the CDR3: TGTGCCAGCAGAAAGGGGACATCCCTTGCCTACGAGCAGTACTTC. Protein sequence: CASRKGTSLAYEQYF.

The genes are TRBV5-1 and TRBJ2-2; 8 bases agree with TRBD1. There are 17 residues in the CDR3. J lost 4 bases, V lost 7 bases, and 15 bases had no gene match. Germline V gives CDR1 SGHRS, CDR2 YFSETQ. The CDR3 sequence is CASLSGTGGPVTGELFF. The DNA for the CDR3 is TGCGCCAGCCTTTCCGGGACAGGAGGGCCGGTCACCGGGGAGCTGTTTTTT.